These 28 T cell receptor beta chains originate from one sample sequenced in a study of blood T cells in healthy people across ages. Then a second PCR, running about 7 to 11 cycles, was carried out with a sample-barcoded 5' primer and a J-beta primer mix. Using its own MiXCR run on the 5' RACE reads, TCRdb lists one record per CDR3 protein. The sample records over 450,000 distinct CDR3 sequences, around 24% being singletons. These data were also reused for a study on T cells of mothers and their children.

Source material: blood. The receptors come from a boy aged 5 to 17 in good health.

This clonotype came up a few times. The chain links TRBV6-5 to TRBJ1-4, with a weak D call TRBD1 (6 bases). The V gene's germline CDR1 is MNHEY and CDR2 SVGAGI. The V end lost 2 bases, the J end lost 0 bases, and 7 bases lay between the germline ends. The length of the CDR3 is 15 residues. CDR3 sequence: CASSYTGTTNEKLFF. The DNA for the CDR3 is TGTGCCAGCAGTTACACAGGGACAACTAATGAAAAACTGTTTTTT.

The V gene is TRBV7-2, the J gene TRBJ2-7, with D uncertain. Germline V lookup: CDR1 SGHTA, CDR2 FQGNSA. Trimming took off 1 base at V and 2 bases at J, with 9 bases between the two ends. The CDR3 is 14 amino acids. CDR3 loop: CASSLEWKPYEQYF. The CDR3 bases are TGTGCCAGCAGCTTAGAGTGGAAACCCTACGAGCAGTACTTC.

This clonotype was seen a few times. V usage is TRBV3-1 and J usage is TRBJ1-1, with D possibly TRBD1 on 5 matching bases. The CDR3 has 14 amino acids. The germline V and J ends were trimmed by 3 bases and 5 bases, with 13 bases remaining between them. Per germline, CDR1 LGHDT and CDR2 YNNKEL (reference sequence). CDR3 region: CASSHQEGWTEAFF. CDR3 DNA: TGTGCCAGCAGCCACCAGGAGGGGTGGACTGAAGCTTTCTTT.

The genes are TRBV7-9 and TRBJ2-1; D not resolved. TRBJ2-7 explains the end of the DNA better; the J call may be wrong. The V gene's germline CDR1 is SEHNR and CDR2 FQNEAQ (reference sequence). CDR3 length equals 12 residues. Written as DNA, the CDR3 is TGTGCCAGCAGAGGAGACCCCAACGAGCAGTACTTC. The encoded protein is CASRGDPNEQYF.

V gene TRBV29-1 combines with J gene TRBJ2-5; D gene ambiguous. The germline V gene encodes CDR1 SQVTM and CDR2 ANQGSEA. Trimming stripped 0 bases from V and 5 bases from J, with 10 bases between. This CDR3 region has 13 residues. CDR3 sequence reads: CSVEEGLEETQYF. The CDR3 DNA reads TGCAGCGTTGAAGAGGGGTTGGAGGAGACCCAGTACTTC.

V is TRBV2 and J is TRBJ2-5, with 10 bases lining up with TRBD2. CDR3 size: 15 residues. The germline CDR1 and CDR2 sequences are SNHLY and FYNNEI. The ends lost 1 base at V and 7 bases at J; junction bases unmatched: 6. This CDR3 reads CASSEVPSGGGTQYF. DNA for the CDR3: TGTGCCAGCAGTGAAGTACCTAGCGGGGGTGGGACCCAGTACTTC. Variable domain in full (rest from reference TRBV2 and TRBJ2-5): EPEVTQTPSHQVTQMGQEVILRCVPISNHLYFYWYRQILGQKVEFLVSFYNNEISEKSEIFDDQFSVERPDGSNFTLKIRSTKLEDSAMYFCASSEVPSGGGTQYFGPGTRLLVL.

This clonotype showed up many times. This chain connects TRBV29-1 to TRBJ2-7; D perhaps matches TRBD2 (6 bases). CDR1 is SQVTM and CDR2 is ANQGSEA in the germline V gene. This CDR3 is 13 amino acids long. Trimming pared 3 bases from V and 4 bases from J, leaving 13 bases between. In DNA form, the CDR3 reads TGCAGCGTTGAGGAGGGCGCAAGGTACGAGCAGTACTTC. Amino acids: CSVEEGARYEQYF.

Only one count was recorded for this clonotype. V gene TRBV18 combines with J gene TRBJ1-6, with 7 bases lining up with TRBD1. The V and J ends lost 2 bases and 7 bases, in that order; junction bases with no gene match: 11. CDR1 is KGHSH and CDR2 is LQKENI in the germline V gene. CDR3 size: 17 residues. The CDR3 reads CASSPIRIQGGNSPLHF. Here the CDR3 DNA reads TGTGCCAGCTCACCAATCAGAATCCAGGGGGGGAATTCACCCCTCCACTTT.

CDR3 region: CATSDGGTDTQYF. CDR3 in DNA: TGTGCCACCAGTGATGGCGGCACAGATACGCAGTATTTT. The J gene is TRBJ2-3, the V gene TRBV24-1; no clear D gene. The CDR3 length is 13 residues. Looked up from germline, CDR1 is KGHDR and CDR2 is SFDVKD. V lost 3 bases to trimming and J lost 1 base, with 4 bases between them.

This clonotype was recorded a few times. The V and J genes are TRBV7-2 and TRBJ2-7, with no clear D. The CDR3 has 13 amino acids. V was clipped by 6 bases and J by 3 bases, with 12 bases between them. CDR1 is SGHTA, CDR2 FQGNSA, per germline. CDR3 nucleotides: TGTGCCAGCAGTAGACCCATCGGCTACGAGCAGTACTTC. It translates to CASSRPIGYEQYF.

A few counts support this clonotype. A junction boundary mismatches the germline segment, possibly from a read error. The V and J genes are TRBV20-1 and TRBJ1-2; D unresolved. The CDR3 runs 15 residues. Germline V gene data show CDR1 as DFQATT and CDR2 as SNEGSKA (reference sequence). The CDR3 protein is CSVTADSGGIYDYTF. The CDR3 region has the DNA TGCAGTGTTACCGCAGACTCGGGTGGAATATATGACTACACCTTC.

CDR3 sequence: CSASSAIETQYF. The CDR3 DNA follows: TGCAGTGCTAGTAGCGCCATCGAGACCCAGTACTTC. This chain joins TRBV20-1 and TRBJ2-5; perhaps TRBD2 as D (5 bases). CDR3 length: 12 residues. The germline V and J ends were trimmed by 3 bases and 5 bases, with 10 bases remaining between them. CDR1 and CDR2 (germline): DFQATT, SNEGSKA (reference sequence).

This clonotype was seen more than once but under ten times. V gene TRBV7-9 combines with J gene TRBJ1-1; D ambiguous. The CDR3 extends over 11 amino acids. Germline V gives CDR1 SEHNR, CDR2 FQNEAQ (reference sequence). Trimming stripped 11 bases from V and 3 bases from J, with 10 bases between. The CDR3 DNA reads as TGTGCCCTTACCTGGGACACTGAAGCTTTCTTT. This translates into CALTWDTEAFF.

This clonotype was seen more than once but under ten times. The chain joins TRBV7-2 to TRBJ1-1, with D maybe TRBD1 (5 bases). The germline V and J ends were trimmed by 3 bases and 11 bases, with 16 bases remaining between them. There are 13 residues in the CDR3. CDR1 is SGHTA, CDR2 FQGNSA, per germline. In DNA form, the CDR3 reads TGTGCCAGCAGCTTGAAGAGGTTTGGACACGCTTTCTTT. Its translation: CASSLKRFGHAFF.

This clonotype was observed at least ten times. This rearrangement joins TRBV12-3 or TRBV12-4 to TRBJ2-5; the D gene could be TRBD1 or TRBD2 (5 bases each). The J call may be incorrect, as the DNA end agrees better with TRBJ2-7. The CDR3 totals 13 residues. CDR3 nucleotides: TGTGCCAGCAGCTTGTGGGACGGCAACGAGCAGTACTTC. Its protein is CASSLWDGNEQYF.

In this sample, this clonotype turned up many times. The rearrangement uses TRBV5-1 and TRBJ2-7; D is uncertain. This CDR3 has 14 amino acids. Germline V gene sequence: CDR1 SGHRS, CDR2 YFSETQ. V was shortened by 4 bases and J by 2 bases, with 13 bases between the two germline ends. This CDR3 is CASSRLPTAYEQYF. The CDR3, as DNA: TGCGCCAGCAGCCGACTTCCGACTGCCTACGAGCAGTACTTC.

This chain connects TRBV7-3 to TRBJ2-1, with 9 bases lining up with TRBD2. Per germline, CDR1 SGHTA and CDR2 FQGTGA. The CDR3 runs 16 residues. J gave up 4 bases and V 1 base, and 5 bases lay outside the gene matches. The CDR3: CASSLKGGREYNEQFF. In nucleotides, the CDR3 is TGTGCCAGCAGCTTAAAGGGCGGGAGGGAATACAATGAGCAGTTCTTC.

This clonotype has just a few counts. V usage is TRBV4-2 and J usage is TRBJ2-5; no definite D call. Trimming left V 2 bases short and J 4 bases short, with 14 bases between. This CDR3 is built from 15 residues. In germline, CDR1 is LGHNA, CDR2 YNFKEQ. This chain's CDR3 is CASSQTLTGLETQYF. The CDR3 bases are TGTGCCAGCAGCCAAACCCTTACGGGTCTAGAGACCCAGTACTTC.

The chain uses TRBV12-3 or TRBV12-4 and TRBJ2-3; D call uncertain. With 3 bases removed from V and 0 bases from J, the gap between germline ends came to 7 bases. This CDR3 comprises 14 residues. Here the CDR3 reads CASSLMTSTDTQYF. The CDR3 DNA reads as TGTGCCAGCAGTTTGATGACTAGCACAGATACGCAGTATTTT.

CDR3 sequence: CASSFGRLNEKLFF. The CDR3 DNA follows: TGTGCCAGCAGCTTTGGACGGCTAAATGAAAAACTGTTTTTT. The chain links TRBV6-2 or TRBV6-3 to TRBJ1-4, with D unresolved. V gave up 6 bases and J gave up 5 bases, with 13 bases separating them. Per germline, CDR1 MNHEY and CDR2 SVGEGT. The CDR3 sequence is 14 residues long.

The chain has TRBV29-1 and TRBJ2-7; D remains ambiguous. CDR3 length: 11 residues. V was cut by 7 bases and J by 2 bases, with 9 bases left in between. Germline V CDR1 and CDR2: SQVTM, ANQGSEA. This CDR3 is CSATSAYEQYF. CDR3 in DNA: TGCAGCGCCACCAGCGCCTACGAGCAGTACTTC.

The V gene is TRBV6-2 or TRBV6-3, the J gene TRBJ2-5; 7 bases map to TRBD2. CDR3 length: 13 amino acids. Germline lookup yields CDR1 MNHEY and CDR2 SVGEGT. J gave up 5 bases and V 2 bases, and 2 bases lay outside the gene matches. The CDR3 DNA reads TGTGCCAGCAGTTACCCCGGGAGGGAGACCCAGTACTTC. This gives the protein CASSYPGRETQYF.

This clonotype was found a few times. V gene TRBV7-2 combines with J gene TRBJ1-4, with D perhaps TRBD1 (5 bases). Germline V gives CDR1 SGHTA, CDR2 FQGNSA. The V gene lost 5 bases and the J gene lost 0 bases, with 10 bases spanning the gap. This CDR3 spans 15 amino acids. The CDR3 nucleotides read TGTGCCAGCAGCCAGGACACGGCAACTAATGAAAAACTGTTTTTT. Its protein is CASSQDTATNEKLFF.

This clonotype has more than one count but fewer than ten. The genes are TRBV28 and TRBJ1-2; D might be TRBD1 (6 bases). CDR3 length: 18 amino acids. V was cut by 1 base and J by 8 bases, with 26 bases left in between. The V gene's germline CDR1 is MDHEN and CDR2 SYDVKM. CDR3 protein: CASSLLGFTAEGDGGYTF. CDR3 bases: TGTGCCAGCAGTTTATTGGGCTTTACGGCCGAGGGGGATGGAGGCTACACCTTC.

CDR3 nucleotides: TGTGCCAGCAGCCCCCTGCGGGTGGGACGGACCGGGGAGCTGTTTTTT. Translated, it gives CASSPLRVGRTGELFF. V gene TRBV27 combines with J gene TRBJ2-2; either TRBD1 or TRBD2 may supply D (5 bases each). V was clipped by 6 bases and J by 5 bases, with 19 bases between them. The CDR3 is 16 amino acids. CDR1 and CDR2 (germline): MNHEY, SMNVEV (reference sequence).

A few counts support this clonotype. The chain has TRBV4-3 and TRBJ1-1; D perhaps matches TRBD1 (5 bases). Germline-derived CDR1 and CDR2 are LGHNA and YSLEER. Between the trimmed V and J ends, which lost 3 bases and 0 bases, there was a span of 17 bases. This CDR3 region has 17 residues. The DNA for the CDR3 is TGCGCCAGCAGCCAGGGGGGGGGAGCCAGCTTGAACACTGAAGCTTTCTTT. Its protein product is CASSQGGGASLNTEAFF.

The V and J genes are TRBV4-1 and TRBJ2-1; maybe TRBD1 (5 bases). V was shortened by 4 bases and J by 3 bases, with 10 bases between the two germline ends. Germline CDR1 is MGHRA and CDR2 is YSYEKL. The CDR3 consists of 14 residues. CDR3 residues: CASSRGIYYNEQFF. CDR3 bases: TGCGCCAGCAGCCGGGGCATTTACTACAATGAGCAGTTCTTC.

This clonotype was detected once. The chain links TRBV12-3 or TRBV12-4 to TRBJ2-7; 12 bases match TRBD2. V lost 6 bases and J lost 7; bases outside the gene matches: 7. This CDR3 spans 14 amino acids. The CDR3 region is CASRLAGGNDEQYF. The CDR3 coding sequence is TGTGCCAGCAGACTAGCGGGAGGCAATGATGAGCAGTACTTC.